This T cell receptor beta chain originates from a study of cytomegalovirus exposure and HLA in healthy donors. Study as a whole: When about 400 donors were genotyped, approximately 80% of them were found to fall in the Caucasian-associated ancestry cluster.

The length of the CDR3 is 15 residues. The ends lost 2 bases at V and 4 bases at J; junction bases unmatched: 3. The germline V gene has CDR1 MNHEY and CDR2 SVGAGI. Points from the study as a whole: Donors belonging to an Asian-associated ancestry cluster reportedly showed fewer N-insertions in productive TCRs than the roughly 670-donor mean, according to what a later analysis found. The availability of immune exposure information extended only to CMV serostatus.

Note on this clone: The antigen remains unidentified.

With 60 Vbeta and 13 Jbeta primers, the PCR was carried out. The repertoire was sequenced with immunoSEQ multiplex PCR; TCRdb's copy has only in-frame clones and lacks some. The sample contains some 190,000 clones, 65% to 80% of which appear only once. The sequenced sample consisted of PBMCs. This sequence joins TRBV6-5 and TRBJ2-1; 9 nucleotides match TRBD2. The source is a woman in her 30s in good health and CMV-seropositive. The CDR3 nucleotides read TGTGCCAGCAGTTACCGGCGGGGGGGTTACAATGAGCAGTTCTTC. Residues: CASSYRRGGYNEQFF.